This T cell receptor beta chain was identified in a study of type 1 and type 2 diabetes patients. This CDR3 contains 12 residues. Germline CDR1 is LNHDA and CDR2 is SQIVND (reference sequence). This clonotype was counted only a few times. Genomic DNA was the PCR template. A primer set of 30 forward and 13 reverse primers amplified the CDR3. TCRdb redid the calling of the multiplex PCR reads with MiXCR, one entry per CDR3 protein. The repertoire holds fewer than 350,000 distinct CDR3 sequences, with approximately 45% as singletons. The sequence came from a man between 18 and 35 years old with type 2 diabetes. Material: peripheral blood mononuclear cells (PBMCs). V gene TRBV19 combines with J gene TRBJ2-5; D might be TRBD1 (6 bases). The last part of the DNA fits TRBJ2-1 better; the J call may be wrong. The CDR3 region is CASSTQGDEQFF. CDR3 sequence (DNA): TGTGCCAGTAGTACACAGGGCGATGAGCAGTTCTTC.